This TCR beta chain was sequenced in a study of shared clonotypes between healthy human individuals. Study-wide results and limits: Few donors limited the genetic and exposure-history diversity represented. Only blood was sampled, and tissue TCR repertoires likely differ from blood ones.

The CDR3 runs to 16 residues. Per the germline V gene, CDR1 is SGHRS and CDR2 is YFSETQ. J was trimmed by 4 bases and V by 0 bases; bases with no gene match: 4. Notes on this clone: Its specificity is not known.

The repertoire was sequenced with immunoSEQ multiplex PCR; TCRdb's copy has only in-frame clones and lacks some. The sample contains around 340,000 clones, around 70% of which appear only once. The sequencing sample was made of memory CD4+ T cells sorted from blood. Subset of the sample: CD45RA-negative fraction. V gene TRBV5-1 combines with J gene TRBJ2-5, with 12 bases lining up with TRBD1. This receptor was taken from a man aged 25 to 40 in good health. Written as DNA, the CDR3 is TGCGCCAGCAGCTTGGGGGACAGGGGGCGCGGAGAGACCCAGTACTTC. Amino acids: CASSLGDRGRGETQYF.